These 22 T cell receptor beta chains were sequenced from one sample in a study of human T cells and chemical hapten exposure. One entry per CDR3 protein, called by TCRdb with MiXCR from the RACE reads. Here the sample spans 250,000 to 300,000 distinct CDR3 sequences, around 7.3% being singletons. Noted time point: pre-sensitization, week 0. Treatment of the sample: therapeutic diphenylcyclopropenone sensitization with weekly scalp DPC. Sequenced here: whole blood, sampled in connection with sensitization to the hapten diphenylcyclopropenone (DPC). These TCRs come from a man aged 18 to 29 with alopecia areata. Some clones in this sample may be carry-over from other donors' samples.

This clonotype was counted between two and nine times. This chain connects TRBV2 to TRBJ2-2, with TRBD1 matching 7 bases. Germline CDR1 is SNHLY and CDR2 is FYNNEI. The CDR3 extends over 14 amino acids. The ends lost 4 bases at V and 6 bases at J; junction bases unmatched: 5. CDR3 sequence (DNA): TGTGCCAGCAGTGGGGACAGCAGAGCCGGGGAGCTGTTTTTT. Its protein is CASSGDSRAGELFF.

This sequence joins TRBV12-3 or TRBV12-4 and TRBJ1-1, with 8 bases lining up with TRBD1. The CDR3 loop spans 14 amino acids. Trimming cost V 2 bases and J 7 bases; bases outside gene matches: 6. The CDR3 loop is CASSLTGGRDEAFF. Here the CDR3 DNA reads TGTGCCAGCAGTTTAACAGGGGGGAGGGATGAAGCTTTCTTT.

The chain employs TRBV20-1 and TRBJ2-1, with D unresolved. CDR3 length: 12 residues. Germline CDR1 DFQATT, CDR2 SNEGSKA (reference sequence). Between the trimmed V and J ends, which lost 0 bases and 12 bases, there was a span of 12 bases. CDR3 protein: CSARDVGWGQFF. CDR3 bases: TGCAGTGCTAGAGATGTTGGATGGGGGCAGTTCTTC.

This clonotype was seen more than once but under ten times. The chain links TRBV20-1 to TRBJ2-4; tentatively, D is TRBD2 (5 bases). Germline V gene data show CDR1 as DFQATT and CDR2 as SNEGSKA (reference sequence). The V end lost 5 bases, the J end lost 7 bases, and 9 bases lay between the germline ends. The CDR3 contains 11 residues. The CDR3 here is CSASGLNIQYF. In DNA, the CDR3 is TGCAGTGCTTCCGGACTGAACATTCAGTACTTC.

The genes are TRBV6-6 and TRBJ1-3, with no clear D. Trimming took 2 bases from V and 4 from J, leaving 21 bases between them. The CDR3 covers 18 residues. Germline V gene data show CDR1 as MNHNY and CDR2 as SVGAGI (reference sequence). The CDR3 DNA reads TGTGCCAGCAGTTACCCATCCTCCGACGTTAAGAGGGGAAACACCATATATTTT. Translated: CASSYPSSDVKRGNTIYF.

This clonotype was seen ten or more times. The chain is built from TRBV12-3 or TRBV12-4 and TRBJ1-5; tentative D call: TRBD1 (6 bases). The CDR3 loop spans 15 amino acids. V was trimmed by 6 bases and J by 0 bases, leaving 12 bases between them. The CDR3 sequence: CASSFTGNSNQPQHF. The CDR3 bases are TGTGCCAGCAGCTTCACAGGGAATAGCAATCAGCCCCAGCATTTT.

This clonotype was recorded a few times. This chain links TRBV12-3 or TRBV12-4 with TRBJ1-2; no firm D call. The CDR3 runs 15 residues. Trimming took 5 bases from V and 2 from J, leaving 15 bases between them. CDR3 in amino acids: CASSVTSRSNYGYTF. Here the CDR3 DNA reads TGTGCCAGCAGTGTTACCTCCAGGTCCAACTATGGCTACACCTTC.

This clonotype showed up just a few times. This sequence joins TRBV10-3 and TRBJ2-3; 7 bases are a match to TRBD2. The J segment lost 6 bases and the V segment lost 3 bases, leaving 6 bases of the junction unmatched. This CDR3 contains 14 residues. Germline values: CDR1 ENHRY, CDR2 SYGVKD. The CDR3 DNA reads TGTGCCATCAGTGAAAGGCTAGCGGCGGATACGCAGTATTTT. This translates into CAISERLAADTQYF.

The gene calls are TRBV7-9 and TRBJ2-4; 9 nucleotides match TRBD1. The germline gives CDR1 SEHNR, CDR2 FQNEAQ (reference sequence). The V segment lost 0 bases and the J segment 3 bases; nucleotides outside the gene matches: 12. The CDR3 runs to 19 residues. The CDR3 here is CASSLAPDPGQGVKNIQYF. DNA of the CDR3: TGTGCCAGCAGCTTAGCGCCGGACCCGGGACAGGGTGTCAAAAACATTCAGTACTTC.

This clonotype has more than one count but fewer than ten. This chain links TRBV7-6 with TRBJ2-5; no firm D call. Germline CDR1 SGHVS, CDR2 FNYEAQ. This CDR3 comprises 13 residues. Trimming pared 5 bases from V and 5 bases from J, leaving 12 bases between. CDR3 sequence (DNA): TGTGCCAGCAGCCACTTCCCGGGTGAGACCCAGTACTTC. Its protein product is CASSHFPGETQYF.

This clonotype was counted between two and nine times. The V call is TRBV20-1, the J call TRBJ1-1; D gene unclear. Germline CDR1 DFQATT, CDR2 SNEGSKA (reference sequence). The CDR3 consists of 14 residues. V gave up 6 bases and J gave up 0 bases, with 14 bases separating them. The CDR3 spells CSAEPTVLNTEAFF. The CDR3 bases are TGCAGTGCAGAGCCTACAGTTTTGAACACTGAAGCTTTCTTT.

This clonotype showed up just a few times. V usage is TRBV4-3 and J usage is TRBJ2-1, with TRBD2 matching 10 bases. The germline V gene has CDR1 LGHNA and CDR2 YSLEER. V lost 0 bases and J lost 5; bases outside the gene matches: 4. The CDR3 runs 16 residues. The CDR3 nucleotides read TGCGCCAGCAGCCAAGATAGCGGGGGGACTAACAATGAGCAGTTCTTC. Translated: CASSQDSGGTNNEQFF.

The sample holds a few counts of this clonotype. The chain joins TRBV20-1 to TRBJ1-6; a possible D gene is TRBD1 (6 bases). CDR1 DFQATT and CDR2 SNEGSKA come from the germline V gene (reference sequence). The CDR3 extends over 15 amino acids. Trimming removed 0 bases from V and 10 bases from J, with 16 bases in between. The chain's CDR3 is CSARDLEQGGSPLHF. CDR3 coding DNA: TGCAGTGCTAGAGATTTGGAACAGGGTGGATCACCCCTCCACTTT.

This clonotype was detected ten times or more. V is TRBV6-5 and J is TRBJ1-6; the D is unclear. The germline CDR1 and CDR2 sequences are MNHEY and SVGAGI. V was shortened by 8 bases and J by 7 bases, with 18 bases between the two germline ends. This CDR3 region has 15 residues. CDR3 in amino acids: CASGKSLDRNSPLHF. CDR3 DNA: TGTGCCAGCGGAAAAAGTCTGGATCGGAATTCACCCCTCCACTTT.

This chain joins TRBV15 and TRBJ2-1; 9 bases match TRBD2. The CDR3 totals 16 residues. From germline, CDR1 is LNHNV and CDR2 YYDKDF (reference sequence). V lost 8 bases to trimming and J lost 2 bases; unmatched junction nucleotides: 10. The CDR3 spells CATYPGGGVPYNEQFF. The DNA for the CDR3 is TGTGCCACCTATCCAGGCGGGGGGGTCCCCTACAATGAGCAGTTCTTC.

This clonotype was detected ten times or more. The chain links TRBV7-9 to TRBJ1-2; tentative D call: TRBD1 (6 bases). V dropped 8 bases and J dropped 5 bases, with 21 bases sitting between them. This CDR3 has 15 amino acids. CDR1 is SEHNR and CDR2 is FQNEAQ in the germline V gene (reference sequence). CDR3 sequence: CASSPRTGAGYGYTF. For the CDR3, the DNA is TGTGCCAGCTCGCCGCGCACGGGGGCTGGTTATGGCTACACCTTC.

This rearrangement joins TRBV5-5 to TRBJ1-2; D ambiguous. V was clipped by 5 bases and J by 5 bases, with 13 bases between them. The CDR3 spans 13 residues. Germline CDR1 and CDR2: SGHKS and YYEKEE (reference sequence). This CDR3 reads CASSFDGVYGYTF. CDR3 DNA: TGTGCCAGCAGTTTCGACGGAGTATATGGCTACACCTTC.

Ten or more counts support this clonotype. The chain has TRBV3-1 and TRBJ1-1; D may be TRBD1 (6 bases). The V gene lost 4 bases and the J gene lost 7 bases, with 13 bases spanning the gap. Germline CDR1 reads LGHDT; CDR2 reads YNNKEL (reference sequence). The CDR3 has 13 amino acids. CDR3 residues: CASSPRMTGEAFF. In DNA form, the CDR3 reads TGTGCCAGCAGCCCAAGGATGACAGGTGAAGCTTTCTTT.

This clonotype was counted at least ten times. The chain joins TRBV6-2 or TRBV6-3 to TRBJ2-7; 10 nucleotides agree with TRBD1. In germline, CDR1 is MNHEY, CDR2 SVGEGT. After removal of 6 bases from V and 2 bases from J, the junction contained 13 bases not matched to a gene. This CDR3 contains 17 residues. The CDR3 is CASSPPPGQGRPYEQYV. In DNA, the CDR3 is TGTGCCAGCAGCCCACCCCCGGGACAGGGGCGACCCTACGAGCAGTACGTC.

The rearrangement uses TRBV20-1 and TRBJ2-1; TRBD1 aligns across 9 bases. Germline trimming cut 3 bases from V and 4 bases from J; bases unmatched to any gene: 1. CDR1 is DFQATT and CDR2 is SNEGSKA in the germline V gene (reference sequence). CDR3 length: 13 amino acids. The CDR3, as DNA: TGCAGTGCTAGGGGGACAGGGTACAATGAGCAGTTCTTC. It is translated as CSARGTGYNEQFF.

This clonotype was counted ten times or more. The chain uses TRBV2 and TRBJ2-1; TRBD2 aligns across 8 bases. Germline V lookup: CDR1 SNHLY, CDR2 FYNNEI. This CDR3 comprises 17 residues. V shed 6 bases and J 3 bases; nucleotides not matched to a gene: 13. The CDR3 nucleotides read TGTGCCAGCAGGGGCCGAAGAAGCGGGGGCGACTACAATGAGCAGTTCTTC. Translating gives CASRGRRSGGDYNEQFF.

J is TRBJ2-5 and V is TRBV7-2; D is unresolved. The CDR3 is 13 amino acids. Trimming stripped 5 bases from V and 5 bases from J, with 12 bases between. Germline loops: CDR1 SGHTA, CDR2 FQGNSA. In DNA, the CDR3 is TGTGCCAGCAGCCCCGATTTCGGGGAGACCCAGTACTTC. Protein: CASSPDFGETQYF. The variable domain in full, completed from reference TRBV7-2 and TRBJ2-5, reads GAGVSQSPSNKVTEKGKDVELRCDPISGHTALYWYRQSLGQGLEFLIYFQGNSAPDKSGLPSDRFSAERTGGSVSTLTIQRTQQEDSAVYLCASSPDFGETQYFGPGTRLLVL.